This is a list of T cell receptor beta chains from one sample in a study of CD8+CD57+ T cells in acquired aplastic anemia. TCRdb independently ran MiXCR on the reads; one entry per CDR3 protein. Of under 200,000 distinct CDR3 sequences listed, 45% to 50% are singletons. The sequenced material came from sorted CD4+, CD8+, or CD8+CD57+ T cells (not recorded which) from PBMCs. These receptors all come from a human donor with aplastic anemia. Both conserved end residues are part of each CDR3. The order of the fields is J gene, CDR3 length, V gene, clone size, D gene, CDR3 DNA, CDR3 protein. A D gene is named only where the DNA matches it firmly. Expanded clones get a size class; other rows say once, few or many, or leave the size out.

TRBJ2-1 | 15 | TRBV11-1 | many | NA | TGTGCCAGCAGAGATAGAAATCCCCGAGGCAGTGAGCAGTTCTTC | CASRDRNPRGSEQFF
TRBJ1-6 | 14 | TRBV7-9 | once | NA | TGTGCCAGCAGTCAGAAGGGAAGGGGCTCACCCCTCCACTTT | CASSQKGRGSPLHF
TRBJ2-1 | 12 | TRBV5-6 | few | NA | TGTGCCAGCAGCTTGGTGGGAGGAGTGCAGTTCTTC | CASSLVGGVQFF
TRBJ1-2 | 13 | TRBV28 | NA | NA | TGTGCCAGCACCGGGCCAAATAACTATGGCTACACCTTC | CASTGPNNYGYTF
TRBJ2-3 | 17 | TRBV20-1 | NA | TRBD2 | TGCAGTGCTATTGACTGGACTAGCGGGGGCCGGGGAGATACGCAGTATTTT | CSAIDWTSGGRGDTQYF
TRBJ2-7 | 13 | TRBV27 | NA | NA | TGTGCCAGCAGTTTAAAGGAATCCTACGAGCAGTACTTC | CASSLKESYEQYF
TRBJ1-1 | 14 | TRBV2 | NA | TRBD1 | TGTGCCAGCAAAAGGGGACAGGGGCTCAGAGATGCTTTCTTT | CASKRGQGLRDAFF
TRBJ1-5 | 15 | TRBV25-1 | NA | TRBD1 | TGTGCCAGCAGCCCTTCCGGACAGGGAAATCAGCCCCAGCATTTT | CASSPSGQGNQPQHF
TRBJ2-7 | 13 | TRBV7-2 | NA | NA | TGTGCCAGCAGCTTCCGAGGGAGTGGCGAGCAGTACTTC | CASSFRGSGEQYF
TRBJ2-5 | 17 | TRBV25-1 | many | TRBD2 | TGTGCCAGCAGTGAATTAGGGCTAGCGGGAGGTCGGGAGACCCAGTACTTC | CASSELGLAGGRETQYF
TRBJ2-7 | 15 | TRBV7-8 | NA | TRBD1 | TGTGCCAGCAGCTTCCGGACAGGTAGCTCCTACGAGCAGTACTTC | CASSFRTGSSYEQYF
TRBJ2-5 | 13 | TRBV25-1 | many | NA | TGTGCCAGCAGTGACGAGGTCCCATGGACCCAGTACTTC | CASSDEVPWTQYF
TRBJ2-5 | 15 | TRBV2 | NA | NA | TGTGCCAGCAGTGAAGGGGCTAGCTCCGGAGAGACCCAGTACTTC | CASSEGASSGETQYF
TRBJ2-1 | 15 | TRBV2 | many | NA | TGTGCCAGCGGACTCGGTGTACACATCTACAATGAGCAGTTCTTC | CASGLGVHIYNEQFF
TRBJ2-7 | 16 | TRBV20-1 | once | TRBD2 | TGCAGTGCTAGAGCCAAGGGGACTAGCGGGACTGGCGAGCAGTACTTC | CSARAKGTSGTGEQYF
TRBJ2-1 | 15 | TRBV20-1 | NA | NA | TGCAGTGCTAGAGATCTAAGACAGACGAACAATGAGCAGTTCTTC | CSARDLRQTNNEQFF
TRBJ2-7 | 8 | TRBV24-1 | few | NA | TGTGCCACCTACGAGCAGTACTTC | CATYEQYF
TRBJ1-1 | 14 | TRBV10-3 | NA | TRBD1 | TGTGCCATCAGTGAGCGGGACAGGGTGACTGAAGCTTTCTTT | CAISERDRVTEAFF
TRBJ1-5 | 15 | TRBV7-2 | many | NA | TGTGCCAGCAGCTTAGGGGACATACAAAATCAGCCCCAGCATTTT | CASSLGDIQNQPQHF
TRBJ1-5 | 14 | TRBV12-3/TRBV12-4 | many | TRBD1 | TGTGCCAGCACCCCGACAGGGGACAGTCAGCCCCAGCATTTT | CASTPTGDSQPQHF